The clone carrying this TCR beta chain was counted between two and nine times. Its specificity is not known. This specimen comes from a study of cytomegalovirus exposure and HLA in healthy donors. V dropped 3 bases and J dropped 0 bases, with 12 bases sitting between them. This CDR3 has 17 residues. CDR1 SEHNR and CDR2 FQNEAQ come from the germline V gene (reference sequence). Only in-frame clones appear in the TCRdb table, and some are missing; sequencing was by immunoSEQ multiplex PCR. The sample has around 260,000 clones, less than 95% seen once. The study, taken as a whole, reports: In vitro data verified a few CMV-associated chains as specific for CMV antigens. TCR beta chains numbering some 160 were designated cytomegalovirus-associated. Cytomegalovirus status was reportedly diagnosed by the classifier with high specificity and sensitivity.

The clonotype comes from a woman under 40 in good health and CMV-seronegative. The sample consisted of PBMCs. The chain has TRBV7-9 and TRBJ2-6, with TRBD1 as a possible D gene (6 bases). The CDR3 DNA is TGTGCCAGCAGCTTCGTGGACAGACTCTCTGGGGCCAACGTCCTGACTTTC. It encodes CASSFVDRLSGANVLTF.